This entry lists 17 T cell receptor beta chains sequenced from one sample in a study of cytomegalovirus exposure and HLA in healthy donors. Using immunoSEQ multiplex PCR, the repertoire was profiled, and TCRdb retains in-frame clones only, with some absent. The table lists more than 95,000 clones, about 87% of them singletons. Sequencing was carried out using PBMCs. The origin of the receptors is a woman aged 18-29 years in good health and CMV-seronegative.

The chain joins TRBV28 to TRBJ1-6; TRBD1 matches 7 bases. CDR3 size: 15 residues. Unmatched junction bases numbered 10, after V lost 4 bases and J lost 10 bases. Germline assignment: CDR1 MDHEN and CDR2 SYDVKM. The CDR3 DNA sequence: TGTGCCAGCAGTTCGCGACAGGGAGCGAGGTCACCCCTCCACTTT. Its protein is CASSSRQGARSPLHF.

The chain uses TRBV7-9 and TRBJ2-7, with D possibly being TRBD2 (6 bases). Trimming pared 5 bases from V and 7 bases from J, leaving 15 bases between. The length of the CDR3 is 13 residues. CDR1 is SEHNR, CDR2 FQNEAQ, per germline (reference sequence). The CDR3 region is CASSPSDRGEQYF. The CDR3 nucleotides read TGTGCCAGCAGCCCTAGCGATCGTGGAGAGCAGTACTTC. The whole variable domain, filled in from reference TRBV7-9 and TRBJ2-7, reads DTGVSQNPRHKITKRGQNVTFRCDPISEHNRLYWYRQTLGQGPEFLTYFQNEAQLEKSRLLSDRFSAERPKGSFSTLEIQRTEQGDSAMYLCASSPSDRGEQYFGPGTRLTVT.

The genes are TRBV23-1 and TRBJ1-2; 8 nucleotides agree with TRBD1. TRBV23-1 qualifies as an ORF whose function is uncertain. V trimming: 1 base; J trimming: 5 bases; junction bases outside the gene matches: 9. The CDR3 is 16 amino acids. CDR3 bases: TGCGCCAGCAGTCAATGCCCTCAGACAGGGGTTTATGGCTACACCTTC. Amino acid sequence: CASSQCPQTGVYGYTF.

The rearrangement joins TRBV6-5 to TRBJ2-1, with TRBD2 matching over 7 bases. After removal of 4 bases from V and 4 bases from J, the junction contained 7 bases not matched to a gene. Germline lookup yields CDR1 MNHEY and CDR2 SVGAGI. This CDR3 has 15 amino acids. The chain's CDR3 is CASSFGGSPYNEQFF. The CDR3 DNA is TGTGCCAGCAGTTTCGGCGGGAGCCCATACAATGAGCAGTTCTTC.

The count of this clone is one. The rearrangement joins TRBV5-1 to TRBJ1-6; D perhaps matches TRBD1 (6 bases). V was shortened by 1 base and J by 8 bases, with 13 bases between the two germline ends. This CDR3 has 15 amino acids. The germline gives CDR1 SGHRS, CDR2 YFSETQ. CDR3 loop: CASSLFGGRDSPLHF. CDR3 DNA: TGCGCCAGCAGCTTGTTCGGGGGGCGGGATTCACCCCTCCACTTT.

The gene calls are TRBV7-2 and TRBJ2-4, with a weak D call TRBD2 (6 bases). Germline values: CDR1 SGHTA, CDR2 FQGNSA. This CDR3 spans 16 amino acids. Between the trimmed V and J ends, which lost 2 bases and 1 base, there was a span of 12 bases. CDR3 loop: CASSLSDGSAKNIQYF. CDR3 coding DNA: TGTGCCAGCAGCTTATCTGACGGGAGTGCCAAAAACATTCAGTACTTC.

This clone has just a few counts. V usage is TRBV6-1 and J usage is TRBJ2-7, with D perhaps matching TRBD1 (6 bases). Per the germline V gene, CDR1 is MNHNS and CDR2 is SASEGT. The CDR3 sequence is 14 residues long. V was cut by 6 bases and J by 4 bases, with 16 bases left in between. CDR3 in amino acids: CASRVTGTGYEQYF. The CDR3 DNA sequence: TGTGCCAGCAGGGTAACAGGGACGGGGTACGAGCAGTACTTC.

This chain joins TRBV5-1 and TRBJ1-3, with TRBD1 matching 10 bases. CDR1 SGHRS and CDR2 YFSETQ come from the germline V gene. The CDR3 has 15 residues. J was trimmed by 5 bases and V by 2 bases; bases with no gene match: 4. The CDR3 bases are TGCGCCAGCAGCTTCGAGGGACAGGGGAGAAACACCATATATTTT. This gives the protein CASSFEGQGRNTIYF.

The chain carries TRBV27 and TRBJ1-2; TRBD1 matches at 8 bases. With 5 bases clipped from V and 8 bases from J, the junction kept 10 bases outside the gene matches. This CDR3 comprises 14 residues. Germline V gives CDR1 MNHEY, CDR2 SMNVEV (reference sequence). The CDR3 sequence is CASSPQTGEAGYTF. The DNA of the CDR3 is TGTGCCAGCAGTCCCCAGACAGGGGAGGCAGGCTACACCTTC.

This clone has more than one count but fewer than ten. The V call is TRBV28, the J call TRBJ2-7, with 7 bases lining up with TRBD1. CDR3 size: 14 residues. The V and J ends lost 6 bases and 0 bases, in that order; junction bases with no gene match: 5. CDR1 MDHEN and CDR2 SYDVKM come from the germline V gene. The CDR3 protein is CASRADRLSYEQYF. The DNA for the CDR3 is TGTGCCAGCAGAGCGGACAGGCTCTCCTACGAGCAGTACTTC. Supplemented by reference TRBV28 and TRBJ2-7, the full variable domain reads DVKVTQSSRYLVKRTGEKVFLECVQDMDHENMFWYRQDPGLGLRLIYFSYDVKMKEKGDIPEGYSVSREKKERFSLILESASTNQTSMYLCASRADRLSYEQYFGPGTRLTVT.

The chain links TRBV7-2 to TRBJ2-1; TRBD2 matches 7 bases. CDR1 SGHTA and CDR2 FQGNSA come from the germline V gene. Unmatched junction bases numbered 7, after V lost 5 bases and J lost 9 bases. The CDR3 consists of 13 residues. The CDR3 sequence: CASSPGLVGEQFF. CDR3 in DNA: TGTGCCAGCAGCCCCGGACTAGTGGGTGAGCAGTTCTTC.

This sequence joins TRBV5-6 and TRBJ2-7; 7 positions agree with TRBD2. Germline values: CDR1 SGHDT, CDR2 YYEEEE. This CDR3 is built from 14 residues. With V trimmed by 0 bases and J by 4 bases, 4 bases remained unmatched. Here the CDR3 DNA reads TGTGCCAGCAGCTTGGCCGGGGGGAGGTACGAGCAGTACTTC. Translating it yields CASSLAGGRYEQYF.

The chain uses TRBV30 and TRBJ1-5; D remains unclear. The CDR3 has 13 amino acids. Germline V gives CDR1 GTSNPN, CDR2 SVGIG (reference sequence). The V end was cut by 4 bases, the J end by 6 bases, with 13 bases between. This chain's CDR3 is CAWTQNAGQPQHF. DNA of the CDR3: TGTGCCTGGACTCAAAACGCGGGTCAGCCCCAGCATTTT.

For this clone: Other DNA sequences in the sample encode the same CDR3. The chain links TRBV6-5 to TRBJ1-3, with 8 bases identical to TRBD1. Trimming at V came to 4 bases and at J to 2 bases, leaving 1 base not matched to a gene. The germline V gene encodes CDR1 MNHEY and CDR2 SVGAGI. The CDR3 runs to 14 residues. The CDR3 loop is CASSSTGAGNTIYF. For the CDR3, the DNA is TGTGCCAGCAGTTCGACAGGGGCTGGAAACACCATATATTTT.

The V and J genes are TRBV7-2 and TRBJ2-5, with D perhaps matching TRBD2 (6 bases). Germline V gene sequence: CDR1 SGHTA, CDR2 FQGNSA. Trimming removed 2 bases at V and 0 bases at J, with 13 bases between. The CDR3 spans 16 residues. The CDR3 coding sequence is TGTGCCAGCAGCTTATCTGGCGGGGCGTACCAAGAGACCCAGTACTTC. Translating gives CASSLSGGAYQETQYF.

The CDR3 spells CASSLRMNTEAFF. CDR3 nucleotide sequence: TGTGCCAGTAGTTTGAGGATGAACACTGAAGCTTTCTTT. The genes are TRBV19 and TRBJ1-1; no clear D gene. This CDR3 comprises 13 residues. The V end lost 5 bases, the J end lost 0 bases, and 7 bases lay between the germline ends. Germline CDR1 and CDR2: LNHDA and SQIVND (reference sequence).

The rearrangement joins TRBV11-2 to TRBJ1-1, with 10 bases aligning to TRBD1. The germline gives CDR1 SGHAT, CDR2 FQNNGV. V trimming: 5 bases; J trimming: 4 bases; junction bases outside the gene matches: 1. The CDR3 runs 13 residues. The CDR3 DNA reads TGTGCCAGCAGCCGACAGGGGGCCACTGAAGCTTTCTTT. This encodes CASSRQGATEAFF.